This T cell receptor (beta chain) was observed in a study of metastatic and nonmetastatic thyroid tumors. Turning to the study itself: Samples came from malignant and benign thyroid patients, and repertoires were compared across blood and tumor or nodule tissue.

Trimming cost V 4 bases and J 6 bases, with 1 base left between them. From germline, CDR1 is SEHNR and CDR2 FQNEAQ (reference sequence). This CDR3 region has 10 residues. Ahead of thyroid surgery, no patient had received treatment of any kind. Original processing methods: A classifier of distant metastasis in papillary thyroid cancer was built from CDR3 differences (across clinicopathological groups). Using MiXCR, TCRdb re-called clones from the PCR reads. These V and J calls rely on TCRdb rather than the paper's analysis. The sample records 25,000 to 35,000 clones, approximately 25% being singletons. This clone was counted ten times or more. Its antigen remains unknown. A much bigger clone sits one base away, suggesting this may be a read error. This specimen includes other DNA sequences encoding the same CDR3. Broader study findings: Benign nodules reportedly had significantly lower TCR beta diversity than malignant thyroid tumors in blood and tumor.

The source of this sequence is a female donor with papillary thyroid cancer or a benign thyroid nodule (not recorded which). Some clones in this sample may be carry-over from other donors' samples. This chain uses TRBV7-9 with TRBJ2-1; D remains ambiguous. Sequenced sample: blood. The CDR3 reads CASSSNEQFF. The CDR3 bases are TGTGCCAGCAGCTCCAATGAGCAGTTCTTC. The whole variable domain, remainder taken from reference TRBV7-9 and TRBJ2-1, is DTGVSQNPRHKITKRGQNVTFRCDPISEHNRLYWYRQTLGQGPEFLTYFQNEAQLEKSRLLSDRFSAERPKGSFSTLEIQRTEQGDSAMYLCASSSNEQFFGPGTRLTVL.